This T cell receptor beta chain was retrieved from a study of T cells in women clearing cervical HPV infection. Generated by immunoSEQ multiplex PCR, the TCRdb table keeps only in-frame clones and is missing some. This sample contains about 36,000 clones. Whole-study results and caveats: TRBV6-7 relative abundance averaged approximately 0.1% in cases and 0.15% to 0.2% in controls. Richness differences could reflect unmeasured T-cell content per sample.

In regard to this clone: Its cognate antigen is unknown. The CDR3 goes on 3 residues after the read ends, and that part is filled in from the germline J gene.

This CDR3 has 13 amino acids. Trimming took 0 bases from V and 4 from J; bases not matched to a gene: 0. Germline assignment: CDR1 SGHVS and CDR2 FQNEAQ. The sample comprised blood buffy coat. The clonotype originates from a woman between 18 and 70 years old with a cervical HPV16 infection that either progressed to CIN3+ or cleared (not recorded which). The V gene is TRBV7-8, the J gene TRBJ2-7; 7 positions agree with TRBD1. The sequenced CDR3 bases are TGTGCCAGCAGCTTAGCGGACAGGTACGAG. Protein: CASSLADRYE. The whole CDR3 is CASSLADRYEQYF.